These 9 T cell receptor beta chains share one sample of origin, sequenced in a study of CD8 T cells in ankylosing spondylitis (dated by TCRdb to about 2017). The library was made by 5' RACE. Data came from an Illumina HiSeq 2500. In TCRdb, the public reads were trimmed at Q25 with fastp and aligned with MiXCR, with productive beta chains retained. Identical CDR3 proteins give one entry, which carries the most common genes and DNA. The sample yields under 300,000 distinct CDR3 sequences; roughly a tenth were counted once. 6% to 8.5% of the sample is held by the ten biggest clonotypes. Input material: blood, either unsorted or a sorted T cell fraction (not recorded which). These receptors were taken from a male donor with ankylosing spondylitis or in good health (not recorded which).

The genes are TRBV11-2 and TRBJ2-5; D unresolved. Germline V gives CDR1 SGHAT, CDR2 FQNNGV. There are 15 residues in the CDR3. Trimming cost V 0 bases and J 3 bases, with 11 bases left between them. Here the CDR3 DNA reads TGTGCCAGCAGCTTAGATCGAGATGGGAAAGAGACCCAGTACTTC. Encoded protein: CASSLDRDGKETQYF.

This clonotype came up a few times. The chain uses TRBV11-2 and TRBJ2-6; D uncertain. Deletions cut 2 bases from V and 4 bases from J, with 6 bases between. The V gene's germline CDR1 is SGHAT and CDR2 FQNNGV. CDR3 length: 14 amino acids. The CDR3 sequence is CASSLPVGANVLTF. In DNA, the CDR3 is TGTGCCAGCAGCTTACCTGTGGGGGCCAACGTCCTGACTTTC.

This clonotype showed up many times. The CDR3 DNA follows: TGCAGTGCTAGAGAGATCAGCGGGGGGCCCTTCAATGAGCAGTTCTTC. This encodes CSAREISGGPFNEQFF. The J gene is TRBJ2-1, the V gene TRBV20-1; TRBD2 matches 9 bases. Germline CDR1 reads DFQATT; CDR2 reads SNEGSKA (reference sequence). Trimming cost V 0 bases and J 6 bases; bases outside gene matches: 9. The CDR3 runs to 16 residues.

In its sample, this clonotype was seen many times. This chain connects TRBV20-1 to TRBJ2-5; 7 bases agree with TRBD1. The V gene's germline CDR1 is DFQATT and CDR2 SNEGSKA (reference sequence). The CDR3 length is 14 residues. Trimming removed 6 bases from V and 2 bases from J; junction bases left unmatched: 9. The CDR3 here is CSAILLGQQETQYF. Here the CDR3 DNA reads TGCAGTGCCATTCTCTTGGGACAGCAAGAGACCCAGTACTTC.

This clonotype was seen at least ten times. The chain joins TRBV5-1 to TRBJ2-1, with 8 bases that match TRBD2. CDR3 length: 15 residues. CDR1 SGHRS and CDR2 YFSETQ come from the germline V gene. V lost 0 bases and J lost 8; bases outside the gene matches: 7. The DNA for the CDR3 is TGCGCCAGCAGCTTGGGCGGGACTAGGTACGATGAGCAGTTCTTC. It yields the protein CASSLGGTRYDEQFF.

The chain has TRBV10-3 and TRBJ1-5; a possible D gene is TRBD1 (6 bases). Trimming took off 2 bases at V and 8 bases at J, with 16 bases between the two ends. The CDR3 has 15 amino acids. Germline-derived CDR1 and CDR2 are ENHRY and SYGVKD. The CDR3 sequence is CAISERGRGEEPQHF. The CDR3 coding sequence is TGTGCCATCAGTGAGCGGGGCAGGGGAGAGGAGCCCCAGCATTTT.

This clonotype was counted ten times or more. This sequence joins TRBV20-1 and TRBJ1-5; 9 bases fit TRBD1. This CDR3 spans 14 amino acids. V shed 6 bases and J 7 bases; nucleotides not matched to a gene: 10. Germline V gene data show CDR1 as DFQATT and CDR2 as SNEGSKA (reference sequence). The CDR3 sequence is CSASGQGDSQPQHF. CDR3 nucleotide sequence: TGCAGTGCGTCGGGACAGGGAGATAGCCAGCCCCAGCATTTT.

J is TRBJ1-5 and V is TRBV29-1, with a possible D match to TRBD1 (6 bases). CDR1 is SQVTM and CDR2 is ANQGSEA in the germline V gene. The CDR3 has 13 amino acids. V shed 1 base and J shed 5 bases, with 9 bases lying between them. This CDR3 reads CSVEVGGHQPQHF. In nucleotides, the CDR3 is TGCAGCGTTGAAGTCGGGGGGCATCAGCCCCAGCATTTT.

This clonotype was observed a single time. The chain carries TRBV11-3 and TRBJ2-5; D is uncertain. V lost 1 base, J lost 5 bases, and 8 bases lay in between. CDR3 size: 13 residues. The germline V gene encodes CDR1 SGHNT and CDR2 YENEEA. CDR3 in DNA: TGTGCCAGCAGCTTAGGGGAATGGGAGACCCAGTACTTC. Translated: CASSLGEWETQYF.